These 12 T cell receptor beta chains originate from one sample sequenced in a study of T-cell memory formation after mild COVID-19. Via MiXCR, TCRdb re-called the 5' RACE reads, giving one row per CDR3 protein. The profile shows tens of thousands of distinct CDR3 sequences, about 23% of them singletons. The sequenced material came from PBMCs or a T cell subset sorted from them (not recorded which). The receptor source for this set is a man between 18 and 29 years old who had mild COVID-19 (a few samples of this study predate the infection). Cell type and time point are not known.

This clonotype was observed a handful of times. The chain carries TRBV12-3 or TRBV12-4 and TRBJ1-1; TRBD1 aligns across 7 bases. This CDR3 is built from 14 residues. The V segment lost 2 bases and the J segment 3 bases; nucleotides outside the gene matches: 3. CDR3 nucleotide sequence: TGTGCCAGCAGTTTATACAGGGGATACACTGAAGCTTTCTTT. Its translation: CASSLYRGYTEAFF.

V and J are TRBV12-2 and TRBJ2-1; TRBD1 is the table's D call, not checked against the DNA. TRBV12-2 is annotated as a pseudogene. This CDR3 region has 17 residues. The CDR3 reads CASRIAEQGGLHDEQFF. Written as DNA, the CDR3 is TGTGCAAGTCGGATAGCTGAACAGGGAGGACTACACGATGAGCAGTTCTTC.

The table lists this clonotype with a few counts. The chain links TRBV24-1 to TRBJ2-2, with no clear D. Trimming cost V 0 bases and J 1 base, with 5 bases left between them. The CDR3 sequence is 15 residues long. Germline loops: CDR1 KGHDR, CDR2 SFDVKD. The CDR3, as DNA: TGTGCCACCAGTGATTTGAAGGGGAACACCGGGGAGCTGTTTTTT. It translates to CATSDLKGNTGELFF.

The chain uses TRBV5-5 and TRBJ1-5; D not resolved. This CDR3 spans 12 amino acids. Germline CDR1 and CDR2: SGHKS and YYEKEE (reference sequence). Deletions cut 1 base from V and 8 bases from J, with 7 bases between. CDR3 coding DNA: TGTGCCAGCAGCTTGACTGGGGAGCCCCAGCATTTT. Its protein is CASSLTGEPQHF.

This clonotype has only a few counts. The V and J genes are TRBV5-1 and TRBJ2-5; 13 bases map to TRBD2. This CDR3 is built from 17 residues. J was trimmed by 5 bases and V by 5 bases; bases with no gene match: 12. Germline CDR1 SGHRS, CDR2 YFSETQ. In nucleotides, the CDR3 is TGCGCCAGCAGACAAACTAGCGGGGGGGCCGGATGGGAGACCCAGTACTTC. Encoded protein: CASRQTSGGAGWETQYF.

This clonotype was detected only a few times. The chain has TRBV2 and TRBJ2-3, with D uncertain. V was clipped by 8 bases and J by 0 bases, with 9 bases between them. CDR1 SNHLY and CDR2 FYNNEI come from the germline V gene. The CDR3 loop spans 13 amino acids. CDR3 protein: CASPTQSTDTQYF. DNA of the CDR3: TGTGCCAGCCCGACACAGAGCACAGATACGCAGTATTTT.

The V gene is TRBV15, the J gene TRBJ2-3; possible D gene TRBD1, 5 bases. CDR1 is LNHNV and CDR2 is YYDKDF in the germline V gene (reference sequence). V dropped 6 bases and J dropped 2 bases, with 9 bases sitting between them. This CDR3 has 13 residues. This CDR3 is CATSAGNTDTQYF. Here the CDR3 DNA reads TGTGCCACCAGTGCAGGGAACACAGATACGCAGTATTTT.

The rearrangement joins TRBV7-8 to TRBJ2-7; the D call may be TRBD1 or TRBD2 (5 bases each). Germline V gene data show CDR1 as SGHVS and CDR2 as FQNEAQ. The CDR3 length is 13 residues. The V gene lost 5 bases and the J gene lost 7 bases, with 15 bases spanning the gap. The CDR3 is CASSTSGNREQYF. The CDR3 region has the DNA TGTGCCAGCAGCACATCGGGGAACAGGGAGCAGTACTTC.

The sample holds a few counts of this clonotype. The V and J genes are TRBV6-2 or TRBV6-3 and TRBJ2-4; 7 bases are a match to TRBD2. V shed 3 bases, J shed 0 bases, and the junction held 5 bases outside the gene matches. Germline V CDR1 and CDR2: MNHEY, SVGEGT. The CDR3 is made up of 16 amino acids. DNA of the CDR3: TGTGCCAGCAGTTATCACGGGGAGGGAGCCAAAAACATTCAGTACTTC. It translates to CASSYHGEGAKNIQYF.

This clonotype was detected only a few times. The V gene is TRBV11-2, the J gene TRBJ2-3; possibly TRBD2 for D (6 bases). Looked up from germline, CDR1 is SGHAT and CDR2 is FQNNGV. V was cut by 4 bases and J by 0 bases, with 11 bases left in between. The CDR3 spans 15 residues. The CDR3 loop reads CASSSRTISTDTQYF. The CDR3 nucleotides read TGTGCCAGCAGCTCTCGGACTATTAGCACAGATACGCAGTATTTT.

This clonotype came up a few times. The rearrangement uses TRBV7-9 and TRBJ1-1; no reliable D call. The CDR3 is 11 residues long. V lost 2 bases and J lost 4, with 2 bases in between. Germline V lookup: CDR1 SEHNR, CDR2 FQNEAQ (reference sequence). The CDR3 here is CASSLTTEAFF. The CDR3 DNA reads as TGTGCCAGCAGCTTAACCACTGAAGCTTTCTTT.

This clonotype has only a few counts. CDR3 region: CASSSPGNTEAFF. In nucleotides, the CDR3 is TGTGCCAGCAGCTCACCGGGAAACACTGAAGCTTTCTTT. This chain connects TRBV7-9 to TRBJ1-1, with D hard to call. V lost 4 bases and J lost 2, with 8 bases in between. Germline CDR1 SEHNR, CDR2 FQNEAQ (reference sequence). The CDR3 has 13 residues.